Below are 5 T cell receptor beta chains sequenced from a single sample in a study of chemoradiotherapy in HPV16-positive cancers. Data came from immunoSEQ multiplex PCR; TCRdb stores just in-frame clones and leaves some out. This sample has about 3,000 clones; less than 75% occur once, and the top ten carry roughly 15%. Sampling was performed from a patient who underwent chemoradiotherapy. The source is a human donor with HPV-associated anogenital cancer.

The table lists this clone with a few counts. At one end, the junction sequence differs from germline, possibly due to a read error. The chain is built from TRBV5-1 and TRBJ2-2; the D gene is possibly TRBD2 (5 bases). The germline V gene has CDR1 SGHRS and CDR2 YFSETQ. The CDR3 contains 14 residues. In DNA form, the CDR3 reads TGTGCCAGCAGCTTGGAGGCGTTGCCCGGGGAGCTGTTTTTT. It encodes CASSLEALPGELFF.

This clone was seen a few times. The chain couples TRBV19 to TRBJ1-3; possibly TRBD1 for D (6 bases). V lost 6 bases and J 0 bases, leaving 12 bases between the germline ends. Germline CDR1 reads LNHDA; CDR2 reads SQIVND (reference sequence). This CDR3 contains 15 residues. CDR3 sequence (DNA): TGTGCCAGTAGGGCTTCGGACAGCTCTGGAAACACCATATATTTT. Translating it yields CASRASDSSGNTIYF.

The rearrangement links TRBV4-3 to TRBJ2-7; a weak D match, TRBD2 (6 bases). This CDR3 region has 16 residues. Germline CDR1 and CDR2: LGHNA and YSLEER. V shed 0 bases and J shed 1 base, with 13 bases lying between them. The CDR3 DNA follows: TGCGCCAGCAGCCAAGATGGAGGGGTAGGATCCTACGAGCAGTACTTC. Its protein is CASSQDGGVGSYEQYF.

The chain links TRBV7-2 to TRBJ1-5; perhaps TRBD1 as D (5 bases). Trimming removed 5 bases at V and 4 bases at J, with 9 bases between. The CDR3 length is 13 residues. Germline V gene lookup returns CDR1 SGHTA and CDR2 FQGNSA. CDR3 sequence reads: CASSPRGNQPQHF. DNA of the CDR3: TGTGCCAGCAGCCCCCGGGGGAATCAGCCCCAGCATTTT. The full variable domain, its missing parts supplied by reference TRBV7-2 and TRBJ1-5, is GAGVSQSPSNKVTEKGKDVELRCDPISGHTALYWYRQSLGQGLEFLIYFQGNSAPDKSGLPSDRFSAERTGGSVSTLTIQRTQQEDSAVYLCASSPRGNQPQHFGDGTRLSIL.

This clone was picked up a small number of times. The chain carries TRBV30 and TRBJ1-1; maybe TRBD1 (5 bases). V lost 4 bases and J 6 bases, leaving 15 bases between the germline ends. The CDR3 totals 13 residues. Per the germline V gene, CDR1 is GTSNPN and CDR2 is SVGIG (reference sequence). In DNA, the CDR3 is TGTGCCTGGAAGGGGAATGCATTATCTGAAGCTTTCTTT. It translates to CAWKGNALSEAFF.